This is a list of T cell receptor beta chains from one sample in a study of T-cell reconstitution after alpha-beta-depleted transplantation in children. From the PCR reads, TCRdb called clonotypes with MiXCR, one entry per CDR3 protein. The sample records fewer than 35,000 distinct CDR3 sequences, roughly 6.5% being singletons. Source: peripheral blood, taken 60 days after TCRalphabeta/CD19-depleted stem cell transplant. These receptor sequences come from a child in the first two years of life who had a stem cell transplant for acute myeloid leukemia, so the T cells may come from the graft donor. Each CDR3 is given with its conserved first and last residue. D genes are given only for firm matches. Not all rows give a size; the values are once, few, many and, for expanded clones, a class.

J,V,size,D,DNA,CDR3
TRBJ2-7,TRBV2,NA,NA,TGTGCCAGCATCGGGACACTGATGGTCCCCTACGAGCAGTACTTC,CASIGTLMVPYEQYF
TRBJ1-1,TRBV29-1,many,NA,TGCAGCGCCGGGACGGTGAACACTGAAGCTTTCTTT,CSAGTVNTEAFF
TRBJ2-3,TRBV18,NA,NA,TGTGCCAGCTCACCATACAGTACAGATACGCAGTATTTT,CASSPYSTDTQYF
TRBJ2-3,TRBV27,NA,NA,TGTGCCAGCAGTTTATCCCTAGCCACAGATACGCAGTATTTT,CASSLSLATDTQYF
TRBJ2-7,TRBV4-3,many,NA,TGCGCCAGCAGCCAAGATTTCCGACACATTAACTACGAGCAGTACTTC,CASSQDFRHINYEQYF
TRBJ2-7,TRBV24-1,many,NA,TGTGCCACCAGCGGCCAGGACCCCTACGAGCAGTACTTC,CATSGQDPYEQYF
TRBJ2-7,TRBV7-9,many,TRBD1,TGTGCCAGCAGCTCGGCAGGGGGAATTTCCTACGAGCAGTACTTC,CASSSAGGISYEQYF
TRBJ1-5,TRBV20-1,many,NA,TGCAGTGCTAGAGAATGGGGCAGTGATCAGCCCCAGCATTTT,CSAREWGSDQPQHF
TRBJ2-7,TRBV5-1,NA,NA,TGCGCCAGCAGCTTGGTTATAGCCTCAGACTACGAGCAGTACTTC,CASSLVIASDYEQYF
TRBJ2-6,TRBV6-2/TRBV6-3,many,NA,TGTGCCAGCAGAAGTCCTGGGGCCAACGTCCTGACTTTC,CASRSPGANVLTF
TRBJ2-5,TRBV12-3/TRBV12-4,many,NA,TGTGCCAGCAGTTTGCGCGGGTCCCAGCGTGAGACCCAGTACTTC,CASSLRGSQRETQYF
TRBJ1-1,TRBV20-1,many,NA,TGCAGTGCTAGCGACCCCGGGGCCCGAGCTTTCTTT,CSASDPGARAFF
TRBJ2-3,TRBV7-6,many,TRBD2,TGTGCCAGCAGCTTAGCGTACAGCGGGGGTCTAGATACGCAGTATTTT,CASSLAYSGGLDTQYF
TRBJ1-5,TRBV4-3,many,NA,TGCGCCAGCAGCTTTGAATGGGTCCCTAATCAGCCCCAGCATTTT,CASSFEWVPNQPQHF
TRBJ2-2,TRBV25-1,many,NA,TGTGCCAGCACCCCCCCGGGGAGCGGGGAGCTGTTTTTT,CASTPPGSGELFF
TRBJ2-7,TRBV28,many,NA,TGTGCCAGCAGCAGATTAGGGGTGGGGGCGAGGTTCTACGAGCAGTACTTC,CASSRLGVGARFYEQYF
TRBJ2-7,TRBV15,many,NA,TGTGCCACCAGCAGAGGGACAGAGAGCTCCTACGAGCAGTACTTC,CATSRGTESSYEQYF
TRBJ2-6,TRBV28,many,NA,TGTGCCAGCAGTTTACTGGTCACAAACTCTGGGGCCAACGTCCTGACTTTC,CASSLLVTNSGANVLTF
TRBJ2-5,TRBV11-2,few,NA,TGTGCCAGCAGCTTTTCAACAGCAATTCAAGAGACCCAGTACTTC,CASSFSTAIQETQYF
TRBJ2-7,TRBV29-1,many,TRBD2,TGCAGCGTTGTGGGGGAACTAGCGTCTTCCTACGAGCAGTACTTC,CSVVGELASSYEQYF
TRBJ2-3,TRBV11-2,many,NA,TGTGCCAGCAGCCCCCCTAGCACAGATACGCAGTATTTT,CASSPPSTDTQYF
TRBJ1-2,TRBV12-3/TRBV12-4,many,NA,TGTGCCAGCAGTCCTTCCCTACTGCAGCATGGCTACACCTTC,CASSPSLLQHGYTF
TRBJ2-7,TRBV7-9,many,TRBD2,TGTGCCAGCAGGTCCGGGACTAGCCTCTACGAGCAGTACTTC,CASRSGTSLYEQYF
TRBJ1-1,TRBV20-1,many,NA,TGCAGTGCCCGGACGCTAGGGGACACTGAAGCTTTCTTT,CSARTLGDTEAFF
TRBJ2-7,TRBV7-9,few,TRBD2,TGTGCCAGCAGCTTCCTAGCGGGGGGTGCCTACGAGCAGTACTTC,CASSFLAGGAYEQYF